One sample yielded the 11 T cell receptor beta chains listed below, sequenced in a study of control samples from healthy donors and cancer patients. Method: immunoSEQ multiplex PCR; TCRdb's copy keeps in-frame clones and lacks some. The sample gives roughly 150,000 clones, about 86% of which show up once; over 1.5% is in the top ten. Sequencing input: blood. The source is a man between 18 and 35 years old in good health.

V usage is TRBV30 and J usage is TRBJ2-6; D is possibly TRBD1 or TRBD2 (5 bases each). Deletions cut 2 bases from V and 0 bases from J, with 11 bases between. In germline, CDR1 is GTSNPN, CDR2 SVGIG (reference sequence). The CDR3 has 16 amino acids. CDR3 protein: CAWSPGAVSGANVLTF. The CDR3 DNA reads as TGTGCCTGGAGTCCCGGGGCGGTCTCTGGGGCCAACGTCCTGACTTTC.

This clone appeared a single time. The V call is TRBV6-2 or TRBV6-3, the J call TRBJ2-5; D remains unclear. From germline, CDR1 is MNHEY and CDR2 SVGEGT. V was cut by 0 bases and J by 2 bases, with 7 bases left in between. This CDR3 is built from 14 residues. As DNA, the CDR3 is TGTGCCAGCAGTTACTCGAGACGTCAAGAGACCCAGTACTTC. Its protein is CASSYSRRQETQYF.

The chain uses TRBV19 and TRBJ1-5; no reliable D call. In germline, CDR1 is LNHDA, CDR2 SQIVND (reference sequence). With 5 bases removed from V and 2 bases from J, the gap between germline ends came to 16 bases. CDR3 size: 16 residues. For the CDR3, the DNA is TGTGCCAGTAGTCTACCCTGGGAAATCGGCAATCAGCCCCAGCATTTT. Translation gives CASSLPWEIGNQPQHF.

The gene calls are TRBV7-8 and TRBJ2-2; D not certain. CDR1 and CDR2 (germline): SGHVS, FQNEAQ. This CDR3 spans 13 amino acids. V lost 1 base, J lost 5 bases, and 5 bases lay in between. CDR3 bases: TGTGCCAGCAGCTTAGTGTCTACCGGGGAGCTGTTTTTT. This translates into CASSLVSTGELFF.

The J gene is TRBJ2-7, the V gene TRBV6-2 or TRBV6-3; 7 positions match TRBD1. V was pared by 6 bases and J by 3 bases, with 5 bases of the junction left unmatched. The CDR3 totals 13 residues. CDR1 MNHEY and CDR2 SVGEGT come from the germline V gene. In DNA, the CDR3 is TGTGCCAGCAGCTGGGACAGACGCTACGAGCAGTACTTC. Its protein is CASSWDRRYEQYF.

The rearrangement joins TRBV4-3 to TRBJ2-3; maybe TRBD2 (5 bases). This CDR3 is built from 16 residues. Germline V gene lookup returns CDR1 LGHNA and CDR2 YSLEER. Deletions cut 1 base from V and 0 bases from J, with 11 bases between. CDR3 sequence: CASSQVPSSSTDTQYF. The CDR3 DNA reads TGCGCCAGCAGCCAAGTACCTAGCTCTAGCACAGATACGCAGTATTTT.

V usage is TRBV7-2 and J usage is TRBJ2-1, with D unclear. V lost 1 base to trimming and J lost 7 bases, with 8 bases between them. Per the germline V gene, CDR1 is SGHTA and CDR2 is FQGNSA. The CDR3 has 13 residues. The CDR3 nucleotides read TGTGCCAGCAGCTTAGTCAGCTCAAATGAGCAGTTCTTC. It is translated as CASSLVSSNEQFF.

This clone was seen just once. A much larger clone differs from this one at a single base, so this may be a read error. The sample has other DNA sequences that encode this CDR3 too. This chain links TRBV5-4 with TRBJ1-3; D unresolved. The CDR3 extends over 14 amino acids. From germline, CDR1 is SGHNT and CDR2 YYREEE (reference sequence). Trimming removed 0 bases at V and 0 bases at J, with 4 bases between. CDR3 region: CASSLDSSGNTIYF. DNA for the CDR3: TGTGCCAGCAGCTTGGACAGCTCTGGAAACACCATATATTTT.

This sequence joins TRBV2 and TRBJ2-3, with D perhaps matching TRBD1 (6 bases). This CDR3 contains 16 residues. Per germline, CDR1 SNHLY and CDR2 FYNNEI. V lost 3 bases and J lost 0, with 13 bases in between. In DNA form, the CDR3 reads TGTGCCAGCAGTGATCTAACAGGGAGAAGCACAGATACGCAGTATTTT. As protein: CASSDLTGRSTDTQYF.

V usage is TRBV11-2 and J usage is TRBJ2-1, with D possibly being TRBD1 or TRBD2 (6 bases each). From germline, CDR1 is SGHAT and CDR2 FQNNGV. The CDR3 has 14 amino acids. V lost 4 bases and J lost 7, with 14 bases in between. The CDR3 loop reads CASSSRGAWNEQFF. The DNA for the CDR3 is TGTGCCAGCAGCTCGAGGGGGGCGTGGAATGAGCAGTTCTTC.

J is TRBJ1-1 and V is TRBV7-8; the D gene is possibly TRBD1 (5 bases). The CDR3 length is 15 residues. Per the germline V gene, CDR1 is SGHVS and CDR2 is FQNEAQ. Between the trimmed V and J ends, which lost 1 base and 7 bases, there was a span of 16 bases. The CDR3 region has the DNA TGTGCCAGCAGCTTAGGTCCCAGGGCCGTGATTGAAGCTTTCTTT. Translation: CASSLGPRAVIEAFF.